Shown below are 10 T cell receptor beta chains from a single sample sequenced in a study of T cell changes during pregnancy in multiple sclerosis. Sequencing used immunoSEQ multiplex PCR; TCRdb keeps in-frame clones, though not all of them. This sample carries around 110,000 clones, around 90% of them seen once, and the ten largest clones take more than 0.65%. The sequencing here drew on peripheral blood, taken in the third trimester of pregnancy. The receptors originated from a female donor in good health, enrolled as a control in a pregnancy study.

The rearrangement links TRBV7-9 to TRBJ1-6; no clear D. V lost 6 bases and J 4 bases, leaving 13 bases between the germline ends. Germline V CDR1 and CDR2: SEHNR, FQNEAQ (reference sequence). The CDR3 totals 15 residues. In DNA form, the CDR3 reads TGTGCCAGCAGTCCCGTTACGGGTTATAATTCACCCCTCCACTTT. Protein sequence: CASSPVTGYNSPLHF.

This clone appeared once. The chain is built from TRBV7-2 and TRBJ2-7, with 10 bases that match TRBD1. The CDR3 runs to 13 residues. The trim removed 8 bases at V and 3 bases at J, leaving 4 bases unmatched. Germline V lookup: CDR1 SGHTA, CDR2 FQGNSA. CDR3 sequence: CASCGQGDYEQYF. CDR3 coding DNA: TGTGCCAGCTGTGGACAGGGGGACTACGAGCAGTACTTC.

V gene TRBV9 combines with J gene TRBJ2-3, with 7 bases identical to TRBD2. CDR1 is SGDLS, CDR2 YYNGEE, per germline. V shed 9 bases, J shed 3 bases, and the junction held 4 bases outside the gene matches. The CDR3 sequence is 12 residues long. The CDR3 reads CATAGETDTQYF. The CDR3 nucleotides are TGTGCCACCGCGGGGGAGACAGATACGCAGTATTTT.

V and J are TRBV25-1 and TRBJ2-1; 12 bases line up with TRBD2. The germline CDR1 and CDR2 sequences are MGHDK and SYGVNS. The CDR3 runs to 15 residues. J lost 9 bases, V lost 5 bases, and 8 bases had no gene match. CDR3 bases: TGTGCCAGCAGTTGGCCTAGCGGGGGGGCGGTTGAGCAGTTCTTC. It is translated as CASSWPSGGAVEQFF.

This sequence joins TRBV7-2 and TRBJ1-5; 11 nucleotides align to TRBD1. Trimming at V came to 4 bases and at J to 8 bases, leaving 10 bases not matched to a gene. From germline, CDR1 is SGHTA and CDR2 FQGNSA. The CDR3 is made up of 16 amino acids. The CDR3 protein is CASSSEDRGLGEPQHF. In nucleotides, the CDR3 is TGTGCCAGCAGCTCGGAGGACAGGGGGCTTGGGGAGCCCCAGCATTTT.

The chain employs TRBV7-9 and TRBJ1-1, with D possibly TRBD1 on 6 matching bases. V gave up 4 bases and J gave up 1 base, with 13 bases separating them. Germline CDR1 reads SEHNR; CDR2 reads FQNEAQ (reference sequence). This CDR3 comprises 15 residues. CDR3 DNA sequence: TGTGCCAGCAGCTCTCGGACAGAGAGGAACACTGAAGCTTTCTTT. Translation gives CASSSRTERNTEAFF.

The chain joins TRBV7-8 to TRBJ1-2, with D possibly being TRBD1 (6 bases). The CDR3 covers 14 residues. Germline V lookup: CDR1 SGHVS, CDR2 FQNEAQ. Between the trimmed V and J ends, which lost 5 bases and 4 bases, there was a span of 14 bases. The CDR3 DNA reads as TGTGCCAGCAGCCCCAGACAGGAGTCCTATGGCTACACCTTC. This sequence encodes CASSPRQESYGYTF.

This chain uses TRBV7-2 with TRBJ1-3; D gene ambiguous. The CDR3 totals 15 residues. Germline V lookup: CDR1 SGHTA, CDR2 FQGNSA. The V end lost 0 bases, the J end lost 3 bases, and 9 bases lay between the germline ends. The chain's CDR3 is CASSLALGDGNTIYF. CDR3 in DNA: TGTGCCAGCAGCTTAGCGCTCGGGGATGGAAACACCATATATTTT.

The rearrangement links TRBV7-3 to TRBJ2-2; perhaps TRBD2 as D (6 bases). The germline V gene encodes CDR1 SGHTA and CDR2 FQGTGA. V lost 4 bases, J lost 2 bases, and 8 bases lay in between. The CDR3 sequence is 14 residues long. The CDR3 region is CASSSGLNTGELFF. CDR3 nucleotide sequence: TGTGCCAGCAGCTCCGGACTAAACACCGGGGAGCTGTTTTTT.

V is TRBV5-4 and J is TRBJ1-1; D remains ambiguous. With 0 bases removed from V and 1 base from J, the gap between germline ends came to 13 bases. Looked up from germline, CDR1 is SGHNT and CDR2 is YYREEE (reference sequence). This CDR3 contains 16 residues. The CDR3 reads CASSLGLFAANTEAFF. The CDR3, as DNA: TGTGCCAGCAGCTTGGGACTTTTCGCGGCGAACACTGAAGCTTTCTTT.